These T cell receptor beta chains were read from a single sample in a study of cytomegalovirus exposure and HLA in healthy donors. Profiling relied on immunoSEQ multiplex PCR, and the TCRdb table lists in-frame clones only, not all of them. The sample records some 180,000 clones, roughly three quarters being singletons. The sample taken for sequencing was PBMCs. These receptors were obtained from a woman aged 25 to 39 in good health and CMV-seronegative. CDR3s include the opening cysteine and the closing phenylalanine or tryptophan. Fields, in order: D gene, V gene, J gene, clone size, CDR3 length, CDR3 DNA, CDR3 protein. A D gene is named only where the DNA matches it firmly. Clone size, where shown, is once, few, many, or a class for clones that have expanded.

.	TRBV5-1	TRBJ2-3	few	15	TGCGCCAGCAGCTTGGAACGGCCCCAGGTAGATACGCAGTATTTT	CASSLERPQVDTQYF
.	TRBV27	TRBJ1-1	.	14	TGTGCCAGCAGTTTAAGGGGCGGGGGCACTGAAGCTTTCTTT	CASSLRGGGTEAFF
TRBD1	TRBV5-4	TRBJ1-6	.	16	TGTGCCAGCAGCTTGAACCGACAGGGGAGGAGTTCACCCCTCCACTTT	CASSLNRQGRSSPLHF
.	TRBV18	TRBJ1-2	.	13	TGTGCCAGCTCACCTGCCAGGGGATCTGGCTACACCTTC	CASSPARGSGYTF
TRBD1	TRBV5-1	TRBJ2-2	.	15	TGCGCCAGCAGCCCGACAGGGGGAGAGACCGGGGAGCTGTTTTTT	CASSPTGGETGELFF
.	TRBV29-1	TRBJ1-1	.	15	TGCAGCGCGGCTGGAGTCTCAGGGGCGAACACTGAAGCTTTCTTT	CSAAGVSGANTEAFF
TRBD2	TRBV13	TRBJ2-3	.	21	TGTGCCAGCAGCTCTAGTTCAAGAGCGGGAGGCCCCGGTGAATGGACAGATACGCAGTATTTT	CASSSSSRAGGPGEWTDTQYF
.	TRBV27	TRBJ2-1	once	15	TGTGCCAGCAGTTTACGGGGGACCTCCTACAATGAGCAGTTCTTC	CASSLRGTSYNEQFF
TRBD1	TRBV5-6	TRBJ1-6	.	14	TGTGCCAGCAGCCGAGACAGGGAGAACTCACCCCTCCACTTT	CASSRDRENSPLHF
.	TRBV5-6	TRBJ2-1	.	12	TGTGCCAGCAGCTGGAGGTCCAATGAGCAGTTCTTC	CASSWRSNEQFF
.	TRBV5-4	TRBJ2-1	.	16	TGTGCCAGCAGCCCGGAAGGGAGGACGCTTAACAATGAGCAGTTCTTC	CASSPEGRTLNNEQFF
TRBD1	TRBV14	TRBJ1-1	.	11	TGTGCCAGCAGCACCAGGGGGTCAGCTTTCTTT	CASSTRGSAFF
TRBD1	TRBV5-1	TRBJ1-3	.	16	TGCGCCAGCAGCTTATCAGGGAAAGGGGGCCGAAACACCATATATTTT	CASSLSGKGGRNTIYF
TRBD1	TRBV7-2	TRBJ1-2	.	17	TGTGCCAGCAGTGCGATTCTAGCGACAGGGGCTAACTATGGCTACACCTTC	CASSAILATGANYGYTF
.	TRBV6-5	TRBJ2-1	.	13	TGTGCCAGCAGCCTTGGACAGAGCAATGAGCAGTTCTTC	CASSLGQSNEQFF
.	TRBV9	TRBJ2-2	.	13	TGTGCCAGCAGCGCAGGGGACACCGGGGAGCTGTTTTTT	CASSAGDTGELFF
TRBD2	TRBV27	TRBJ2-7	.	14	TGTGCCAGCAGTTTCTCTTCGGGAGGTAACGAGCAGTACTTC	CASSFSSGGNEQYF
.	TRBV28	TRBJ2-2	.	13	TGTGCCGGGGAAGACAGGAATCAGCGGGAGCTGTTTTTT	CAGEDRNQRELFF
.	TRBV27	TRBJ2-1	.	14	TGTGCCAGCATGAGGGCAGGAGCCTACAATGAGCAGTTCTTC	CASMRAGAYNEQFF
TRBD1	TRBV2	TRBJ1-2	many	17	TGTGCCAGCAGCGAACCCCCTCGGATCACAGGGGGCGATGGCTACACCTTC	CASSEPPRITGGDGYTF
.	TRBV6-5	TRBJ2-1	.	12	TGTGCCAGCAGGGGGGGGCAGAATGAGCAGTTCTTC	CASRGGQNEQFF
TRBD1	TRBV30	TRBJ1-2	few	15	TGTGCCTCCAGGGTCGGACAGGGGCGATACTATGGCTACACCTTC	CASRVGQGRYYGYTF
TRBD1	TRBV5-1	TRBJ2-3	.	14	TGCGCCAGCAGCAAGGACAGGGAAGAAGATACGCAGTATTTT	CASSKDREEDTQYF
TRBD1	TRBV6-5	TRBJ2-7	.	14	TGTGCCAGCAGTTACGAGACAGGGAGCTACGAGCAGTACTTC	CASSYETGSYEQYF
.	TRBV5-8	TRBJ1-4	.	16	TGTGCCAGCACTCGGTCCGTGGGGCGGGAGGAGGAAAAACTGTTTTTT	CASTRSVGREEEKLFF
.	TRBV4-1	TRBJ1-5	once	14	TGCGCCAGCAGCCAAGAGGGGGGGACTCAGCCCCAGCATTTT	CASSQEGGTQPQHF
TRBD1	TRBV19	TRBJ1-2	.	14	TGTGCCAGTAGTAGCGACAGGGGGAGAGGAGGCTACACCTTC	CASSSDRGRGGYTF
TRBD2	TRBV6-1	TRBJ2-7	.	15	TGTGCCAGCAGTGTAGTGGCGGGGGGGACCTACGAGCAGTACTTC	CASSVVAGGTYEQYF
TRBD1	TRBV6-5	TRBJ1-2	.	14	TGTGCCAGCAGTTACGGGTCCAGGGGGGACTCGCACACCTTC	CASSYGSRGDSHTF
.	TRBV19	TRBJ1-2	.	15	TGTGCCAGTAGTATCCCCCAAGATGGCCCAAAGGGCTACACCTTC	CASSIPQDGPKGYTF
.	TRBV29-1	TRBJ2-1	.	16	TGCAGCGTTTTCTGGCTAGGCCATCTGTCCTACAATGAGCAGTTCTTC	CSVFWLGHLSYNEQFF
TRBD1	TRBV6-5	TRBJ1-2	few	15	TGTGCCAGCTGCCCAAACAGGGGCACTAACTATGGCTACACCTTC	CASCPNRGTNYGYTF
TRBD1	TRBV6-5	TRBJ2-7	.	14	TGTGCCAGCACCCCCGACAGGGGGCCTGTCGAGCAGTACTTC	CASTPDRGPVEQYF
.	TRBV5-6	TRBJ1-4	.	15	TGTGCCAGCAGCTTTAACAGGGCTAGTAATGAAAAACTGTTTTTT	CASSFNRASNEKLFF
.	TRBV11-3	TRBJ2-2	.	18	TGTGCCAGCAGCTTATGCGGTGGCGGCAAATACTGCACCGGGGAGCTGTTTTTT	CASSLCGGGKYCTGELFF
TRBD1	TRBV9	TRBJ1-4	.	18	TGTGCCAGCAGCCTTCCTGGGGACAGGGGGAGTTCTAATGAAAAACTGTTTTTT	CASSLPGDRGSSNEKLFF
TRBD1	TRBV11-2	TRBJ2-7	.	12	TGTGCCAGCAGCACTACAGGGGCCCGTAAGTACTTC	CASSTTGARKYF
TRBD1	TRBV11-3	TRBJ2-1	few	14	TGTGCCAGCAGCTTAGGGGACAGGGCCAATGAGCAGTTCTTC	CASSLGDRANEQFF
.	TRBV11-1	TRBJ1-4	.	15	TGTGCCAGCAGCTTGGACAGTGCAACTAATGAAAAACTGTTTTTT	CASSLDSATNEKLFF
.	TRBV7-9	TRBJ2-7	.	14	TGTGCCAGCAGCCTTCAGCGGGTTCCCTACGAGCAGTACTTC	CASSLQRVPYEQYF
.	TRBV5-1	TRBJ2-3	once	14	TGCGCCAGCGCAACCGGGACACTCACAGATACGCAGTATTTT	CASATGTLTDTQYF
TRBD1	TRBV30	TRBJ1-2	.	15	TGTGCCTGGAAACCTTATCAGGGGGGAGAGTATGGCTACACCTTC	CAWKPYQGGEYGYTF
.	TRBV18	TRBJ1-1	.	13	TGTGCCAGCTCACCACCGGGGGCCGGTGAAGCTTTCTTT	CASSPPGAGEAFF
TRBD2	TRBV19	TRBJ2-3	.	12	TGTGCCAGTAGTATTGGACTAGAGGCGCAGTATTTT	CASSIGLEAQYF
.	TRBV5-1	TRBJ2-3	.	15	TGCGCCAGCAGCTTTGCGGGACGGAGCACAGATACGCAGTATTTT	CASSFAGRSTDTQYF